This TCR beta chain was recovered during a study of PD-1 blockade in classical Hodgkin lymphoma. Method: immunoSEQ multiplex PCR; TCRdb's copy keeps in-frame clones and lacks some. The sample lists roughly 140,000 clones, about 81% occurring once. Study-wide points: Repertoires differed for reasons still undefined, possibly disease activity or prior therapy.

Germline V gene lookup returns CDR1 MNHEY and CDR2 SVGAGI. There are 15 residues in the CDR3. V was cut by 6 bases and J by 7 bases, with 18 bases left in between. Every patient was affected by relapse after autologous stem cell transplantation, while exposure to brentuximab vedotin was not uniform. For this clone: Its antigen is not known.

This sample comprised peripheral blood mononuclear cells (PBMCs), obtained before the second cycle of nivolumab. This clonotype was sampled from a human donor with classical Hodgkin lymphoma. V is TRBV6-5 and J is TRBJ2-2; D perhaps matches TRBD1 (5 bases). CDR3 protein: CASRDPTSQGGELFF. The CDR3 DNA reads as TGTGCCAGCAGAGACCCCACCTCGCAGGGCGGGGAGCTGTTTTTT.